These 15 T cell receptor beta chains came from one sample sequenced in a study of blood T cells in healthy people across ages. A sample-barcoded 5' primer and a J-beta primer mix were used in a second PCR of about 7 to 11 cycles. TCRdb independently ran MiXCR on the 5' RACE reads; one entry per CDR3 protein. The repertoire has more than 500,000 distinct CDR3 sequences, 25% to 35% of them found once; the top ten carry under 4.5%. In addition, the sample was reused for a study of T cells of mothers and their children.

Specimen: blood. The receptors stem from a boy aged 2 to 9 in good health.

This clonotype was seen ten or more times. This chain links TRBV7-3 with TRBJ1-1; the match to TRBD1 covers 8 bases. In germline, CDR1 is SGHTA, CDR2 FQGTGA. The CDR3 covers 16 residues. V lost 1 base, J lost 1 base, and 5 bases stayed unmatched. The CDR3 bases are TGTGCCAGCAGCTTAAAATCGGGACAGGCGAACACTGAAGCTTTCTTT. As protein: CASSLKSGQANTEAFF.

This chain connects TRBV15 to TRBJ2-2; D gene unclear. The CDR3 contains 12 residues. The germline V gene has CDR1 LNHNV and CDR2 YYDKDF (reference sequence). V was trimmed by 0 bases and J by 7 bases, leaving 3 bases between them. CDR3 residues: CATSRDFGELFF. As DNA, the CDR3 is TGTGCCACCAGCAGAGATTTCGGGGAGCTGTTTTTT. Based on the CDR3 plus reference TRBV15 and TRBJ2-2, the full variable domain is DAMVIQNPRYQVTQFGKPVTLSCSQTLNHNVMYWYQQKSSQAPKLLFHYYDKDFNNEADTPDNFQSRRPNTSFCFLDIRSPGLGDTAMYLCATSRDFGELFFGEGSRLTVL.

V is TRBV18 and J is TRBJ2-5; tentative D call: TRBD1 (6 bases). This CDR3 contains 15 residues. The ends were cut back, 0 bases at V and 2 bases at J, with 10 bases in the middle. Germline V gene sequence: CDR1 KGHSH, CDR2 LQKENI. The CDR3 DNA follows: TGTGCCAGCTCACCACCTGGACAGCCACAAGAGACCCAGTACTTC. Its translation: CASSPPGQPQETQYF. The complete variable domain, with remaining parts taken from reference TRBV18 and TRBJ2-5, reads NAGVMQNPRHLVRRRGQEARLRCSPMKGHSHVYWYRQLPEEGLKFMVYLQKENIIDESGMPKERFSAEFPKEGPSILRIQQVVRGDSAAYFCASSPPGQPQETQYFGPGTRLLVL.

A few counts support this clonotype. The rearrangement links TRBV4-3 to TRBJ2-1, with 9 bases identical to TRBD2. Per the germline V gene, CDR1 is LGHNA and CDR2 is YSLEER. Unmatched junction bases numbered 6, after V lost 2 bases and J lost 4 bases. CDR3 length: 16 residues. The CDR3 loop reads CASSQMLAGTYNEQFF. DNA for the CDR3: TGCGCCAGCAGCCAAATGCTAGCGGGAACGTACAATGAGCAGTTCTTC.

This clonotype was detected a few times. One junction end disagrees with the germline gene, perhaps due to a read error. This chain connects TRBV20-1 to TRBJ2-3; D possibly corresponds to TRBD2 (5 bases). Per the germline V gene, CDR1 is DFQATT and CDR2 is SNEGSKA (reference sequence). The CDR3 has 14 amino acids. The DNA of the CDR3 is TGCAGTGCTCCACTGACGGGGAGCACGGATACGCAGTATTTT. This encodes CSAPLTGSTDTQYF.

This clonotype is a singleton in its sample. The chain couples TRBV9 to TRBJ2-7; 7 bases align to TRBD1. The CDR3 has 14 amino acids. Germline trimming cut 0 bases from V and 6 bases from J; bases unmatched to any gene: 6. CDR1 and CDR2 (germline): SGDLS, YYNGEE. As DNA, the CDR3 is TGTGCCAGCAGCGTAGATCCAGGGGGAGCCGAGCAGTACTTC. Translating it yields CASSVDPGGAEQYF.

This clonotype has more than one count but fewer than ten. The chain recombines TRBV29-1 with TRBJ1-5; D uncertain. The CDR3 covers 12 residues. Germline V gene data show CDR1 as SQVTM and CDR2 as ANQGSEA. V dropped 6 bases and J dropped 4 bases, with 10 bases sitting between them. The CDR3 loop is CSVKTTNQPQHF. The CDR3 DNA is TGCAGCGTAAAAACAACAAATCAGCCCCAGCATTTT.

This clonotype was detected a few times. The DNA of the CDR3 is TGCAGTGCTACAATGGGGTCTCAAGGGACTAGCGTCCCGTTCTTC. Translating it yields CSATMGSQGTSVPFF. The genes are TRBV20-1 and TRBJ2-1; TRBD2 agrees at 10 bases. This CDR3 is 15 amino acids long. CDR1 and CDR2 from the germline V gene are DFQATT and SNEGSKA (reference sequence). J gave up 15 bases and V 4 bases, and 18 bases lay outside the gene matches.

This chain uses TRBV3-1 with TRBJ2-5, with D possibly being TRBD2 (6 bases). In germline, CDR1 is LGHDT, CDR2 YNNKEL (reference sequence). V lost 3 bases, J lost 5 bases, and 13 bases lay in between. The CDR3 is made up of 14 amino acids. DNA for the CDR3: TGTGCCAGCAGCCATGAGGCAGGGAGGGAGACCCAGTACTTC. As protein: CASSHEAGRETQYF.

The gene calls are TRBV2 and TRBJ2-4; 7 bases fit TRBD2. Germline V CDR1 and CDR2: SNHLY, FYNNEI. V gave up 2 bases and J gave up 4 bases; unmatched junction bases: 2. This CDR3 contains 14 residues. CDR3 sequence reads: CASSELGGKNIQYF. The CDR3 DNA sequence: TGTGCCAGCAGTGAATTGGGGGGGAAAAACATTCAGTACTTC.

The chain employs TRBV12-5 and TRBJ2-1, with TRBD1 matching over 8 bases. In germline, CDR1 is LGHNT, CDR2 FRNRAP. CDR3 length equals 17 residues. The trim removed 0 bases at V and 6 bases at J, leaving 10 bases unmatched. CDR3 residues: CASGLVLRVQGANEQFF. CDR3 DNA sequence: TGTGCTAGTGGTTTGGTACTCAGGGTCCAGGGGGCCAATGAGCAGTTCTTC. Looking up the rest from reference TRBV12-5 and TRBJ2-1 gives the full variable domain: DARVTQTPRHKVTEMGQEVTMRCQPILGHNTVFWYRQTMMQGLELLAYFRNRAPLDDSGMPKDRFSAEMPDATLATLKIQPSEPRDSAVYFCASGLVLRVQGANEQFFGPGTRLTVL.

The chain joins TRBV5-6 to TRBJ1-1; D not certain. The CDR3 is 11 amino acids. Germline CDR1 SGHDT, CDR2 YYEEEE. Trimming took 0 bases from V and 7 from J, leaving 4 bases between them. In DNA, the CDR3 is TGTGCCAGCAGCTTGGTGAATGAAGCTTTCTTT. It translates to CASSLVNEAFF.

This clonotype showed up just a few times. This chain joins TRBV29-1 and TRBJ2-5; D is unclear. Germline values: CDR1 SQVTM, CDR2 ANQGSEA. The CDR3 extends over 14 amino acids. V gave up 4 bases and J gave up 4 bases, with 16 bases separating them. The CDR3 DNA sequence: TGCAGCGTTGTCGTAGCTGGGGTCGGAGAGACCCAGTACTTC. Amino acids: CSVVVAGVGETQYF.

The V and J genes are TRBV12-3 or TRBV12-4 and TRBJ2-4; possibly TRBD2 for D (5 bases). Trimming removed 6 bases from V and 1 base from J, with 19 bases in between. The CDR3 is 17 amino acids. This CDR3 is CASSPRASGEAKNIQYF. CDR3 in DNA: TGTGCCAGCAGCCCAAGGGCGTCCGGGGAGGCCAAAAACATTCAGTACTTC.

CDR3 coding DNA: TGTGCCAGCAGTGACGGGACTGACACCGGGGAGCTGTTTTTT. Encoded protein: CASSDGTDTGELFF. This chain uses TRBV6-4 with TRBJ2-2, with D possibly being TRBD2 (6 bases). Trimming removed 2 bases at V and 3 bases at J, with 7 bases between. This CDR3 has 14 residues. Germline lookup yields CDR1 MRHNA and CDR2 SNTAGT.